The entry below gives a single TCR beta chain sequence along with its context. This record belongs to a study of blood T cell repertoires in COVID-19. Across the whole study: T cells, B-cell-depleted T cells, or PBMCs supplied cDNA or gDNA.

Sequenced by immunoSEQ multiplex PCR; TCRdb stores in-frame clones only, minus some. The sample lists about 140,000 clones; around 83% were seen once. The ends lost 4 bases at V and 2 bases at J; junction bases unmatched: 6. CDR1 is SGHKS and CDR2 is YYEKEE in the germline V gene (reference sequence). The CDR3 loop spans 15 amino acids. The J gene is TRBJ2-3, the V gene TRBV5-5; TRBD1 aligns across 8 bases. Sample: peripheral blood. The sequence came from a woman in her sixties with acute or convalescent COVID-19. CDR3 amino acids: CASSGRQGITDTQYF. The CDR3 DNA reads as TGTGCCAGCAGCGGAAGACAGGGGATCACAGATACGCAGTATTTT.